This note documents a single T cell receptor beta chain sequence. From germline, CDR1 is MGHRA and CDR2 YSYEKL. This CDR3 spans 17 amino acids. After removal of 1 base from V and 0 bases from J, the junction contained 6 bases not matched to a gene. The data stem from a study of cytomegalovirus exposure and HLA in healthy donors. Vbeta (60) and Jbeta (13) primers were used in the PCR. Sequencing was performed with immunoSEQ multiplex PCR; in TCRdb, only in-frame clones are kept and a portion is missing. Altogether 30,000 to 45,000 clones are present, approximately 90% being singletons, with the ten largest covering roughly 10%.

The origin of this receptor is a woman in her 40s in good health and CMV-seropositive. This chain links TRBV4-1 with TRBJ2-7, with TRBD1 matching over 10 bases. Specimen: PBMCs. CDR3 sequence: CASSQGRQGAISYEQYF. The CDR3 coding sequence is TGCGCCAGCAGCCAAGGTAGACAGGGGGCCATCTCCTACGAGCAGTACTTC.